Following are 30 T cell receptor beta chains from one sample sequenced in a study of blood T cell repertoires in COVID-19 (dated by TCRdb to about 2020). Receptor libraries were prepared by the immunoSEQ multiplex PCR assay. The table comes from immuneACCESS by way of TCRdb, which keeps in-frame sequences with V and J called. Part of the clones is missing from these tables; in studies checked, under half for an unresolved V gene and the rest for unknown reasons. The sample contains about 250,000 clones, 80% to 85% of them found a single time. The top ten clonotypes cover around 16% of the sample. The specimen sequenced was peripheral blood. Receptor source: a person aged 70 to 85 with COVID-19, enrolled during active disease.

V is TRBV6-5 and J is TRBJ1-2; 10 positions match TRBD1. V gave up 9 bases and J gave up 7 bases; unmatched junction bases: 8. CDR3 length: 13 residues. From germline, CDR1 is MNHEY and CDR2 SVGAGI. DNA for the CDR3: TGTGCCAGTAAAATGACAGGGGGCTTTGGCTACACCTTC. It translates to CASKMTGGFGYTF.

The chain has TRBV29-1 and TRBJ2-3, with 9 bases lining up with TRBD2. CDR1 SQVTM and CDR2 ANQGSEA come from the germline V gene. This CDR3 comprises 13 residues. J was trimmed by 2 bases and V by 8 bases; bases with no gene match: 5. Here the CDR3 DNA reads TGCAGCCAAGGGACTAGCCCCACAGATACGCAGTATTTT. This codes for CSQGTSPTDTQYF.

CDR3 loop: CASSLGQGIANTEAFF. The CDR3 nucleotides read TGTGCCAGCAGCTTGGGACAGGGGATTGCGAACACTGAAGCTTTCTTT. The chain has TRBV5-4 and TRBJ1-1; 8 bases agree with TRBD1. Germline CDR1 and CDR2: SGHNT and YYREEE (reference sequence). The V and J ends lost 0 bases and 1 base, in that order; junction bases with no gene match: 5. This CDR3 is built from 16 residues.

V usage is TRBV14 and J usage is TRBJ1-6; no firm D call. Germline assignment: CDR1 SGHDN and CDR2 FVKESK. Trimming took 2 bases from V and 0 from J, leaving 11 bases between them. The length of the CDR3 is 17 residues. CDR3 in amino acids: CASSQHGGSSYNSPLHF. The CDR3, as DNA: TGTGCCAGCAGCCAACACGGCGGGAGCTCCTATAATTCACCCCTCCACTTT.

V usage is TRBV27 and J usage is TRBJ2-7, with TRBD1 as a possible D gene (8 bases). This CDR3 region has 14 residues. V was clipped by 7 bases and J by 2 bases, with 15 bases between them. Germline V gives CDR1 MNHEY, CDR2 SMNVEV (reference sequence). CDR3 DNA sequence: TGTGCCAGCAAATCGGGGGGACAGGCCTACGAGCAGTACTTC. This sequence encodes CASKSGGQAYEQYF.

The V call is TRBV7-9, the J call TRBJ1-1; a possible D gene is TRBD1 (5 bases). The germline CDR1 and CDR2 sequences are SEHNR and FQNEAQ (reference sequence). V was clipped by 3 bases and J by 2 bases, with 10 bases between them. The CDR3 spans 14 residues. CDR3: CASSLQGLNTEAFF. CDR3 nucleotides: TGTGCCAGCAGCTTGCAGGGACTTAACACTGAAGCTTTCTTT. Full variable domain (missing parts from reference TRBV7-9 and TRBJ1-1): DTGVSQNPRHKITKRGQNVTFRCDPISEHNRLYWYRQTLGQGPEFLTYFQNEAQLEKSRLLSDRFSAERPKGSFSTLEIQRTEQGDSAMYLCASSLQGLNTEAFFGQGTRLTVV.

This chain joins TRBV24-1 and TRBJ2-2; D remains unclear. Germline V gives CDR1 KGHDR, CDR2 SFDVKD. V gave up 5 bases and J gave up 5 bases, with 11 bases separating them. CDR3 length: 14 residues. CDR3 residues: CATSVNSITGELFF. The CDR3 DNA sequence: TGTGCCACCAGTGTAAATAGCATAACCGGGGAGCTGTTTTTT.

The V and J genes are TRBV9 and TRBJ2-3; TRBD2 agrees at 12 bases. CDR1 and CDR2 (germline): SGDLS, YYNGEE. With V trimmed by 1 base and J by 3 bases, 6 bases remained unmatched. CDR3 length: 17 residues. This chain's CDR3 is CASSVSLAGGQTDTQYF. The CDR3 DNA reads as TGTGCCAGCAGCGTATCCCTAGCGGGGGGGCAAACAGATACGCAGTATTTT.

The CDR3 nucleotides read TGTGCCAGCAGTAAAGAGCAGAACACTGAAGCTTTCTTT. Protein sequence: CASSKEQNTEAFF. This sequence joins TRBV7-3 and TRBJ1-1; D gene unclear. V was clipped by 6 bases and J by 1 base, with 9 bases between them. Germline lookup yields CDR1 SGHTA and CDR2 FQGTGA. The length of the CDR3 is 13 residues. The full variable domain, its missing parts supplied by reference TRBV7-3 and TRBJ1-1, is GAGVSQTPSNKVTEKGKYVELRCDPISGHTALYWYRQSLGQGPEFLIYFQGTGAADDSGLPNDRFFAVRPEGSVSTLKIQRTERGDSAVYLCASSKEQNTEAFFGQGTRLTVV.

The chain joins TRBV7-2 to TRBJ2-3; unclear D gene. The CDR3 contains 13 residues. Trimming removed 5 bases from V and 3 bases from J, with 9 bases in between. Germline V gene sequence: CDR1 SGHTA, CDR2 FQGNSA. This CDR3 is CASSPQRTDTQYF. The DNA of the CDR3 is TGTGCCAGCAGCCCCCAGCGTACAGATACGCAGTATTTT.

The chain employs TRBV12-5 and TRBJ1-4; a possible D gene is TRBD1 (6 bases). V lost 2 bases, J lost 8 bases, and 27 bases lay in between. Per the germline V gene, CDR1 is LGHNT and CDR2 is FRNRAP. The CDR3 loop spans 19 amino acids. The CDR3 here is CASGLRAPTGGRIVEKLFF. DNA of the CDR3: TGTGCTAGTGGTTTGCGGGCCCCCACCGGGGGGCGGATAGTCGAAAAACTGTTTTTT.

The J gene is TRBJ2-6, the V gene TRBV15, with 7 positions matching TRBD2. The CDR3 consists of 16 residues. V dropped 5 bases and J dropped 2; count of bases not matched to a gene: 6. Per the germline V gene, CDR1 is LNHNV and CDR2 is YYDKDF (reference sequence). The CDR3 sequence is CATSPWGGTGANVLTF. The DNA for the CDR3 is TGTGCCACCAGCCCCTGGGGGGGGACTGGGGCCAACGTCCTGACTTTC.

This clone was counted a single time. The V and J genes are TRBV9 and TRBJ2-2; 8 nucleotides line up with TRBD2. The CDR3 extends over 15 amino acids. Unmatched junction bases numbered 2, after V lost 0 bases and J lost 4 bases. CDR1 and CDR2 (germline): SGDLS, YYNGEE. DNA for the CDR3: TGTGCCAGCAGCGTAGCAGCGGGAGTCACCGGGGAGCTGTTTTTT. It translates to CASSVAAGVTGELFF.

In DNA, the CDR3 is TGTGCCAGTAGTCCAGGGACAGGGGAATGGACTGAAGCTTTCTTT. Its protein product is CASSPGTGEWTEAFF. This rearrangement joins TRBV19 to TRBJ1-1; 10 nucleotides match TRBD1. CDR3 size: 15 residues. Trimming cost V 5 bases and J 5 bases; bases outside gene matches: 8. CDR1 and CDR2 from the germline V gene are LNHDA and SQIVND (reference sequence).

In its sample, this clone was seen a few times. This chain uses TRBV10-3 with TRBJ2-1; 9 positions match TRBD1. Germline V gives CDR1 ENHRY, CDR2 SYGVKD. There are 16 residues in the CDR3. J was trimmed by 8 bases and V by 0 bases; bases with no gene match: 8. CDR3 in amino acids: CAISESFGTGTHEQFF. The CDR3 coding sequence is TGTGCCATCAGTGAGTCGTTCGGGACAGGGACCCATGAGCAGTTCTTC.

The chain carries TRBV9 and TRBJ1-2; a weak D match, TRBD1 (6 bases). Germline-derived CDR1 and CDR2 are SGDLS and YYNGEE. V was pared by 4 bases and J by 7 bases, with 11 bases between. CDR3 length: 12 amino acids. The CDR3: CASSTHRVGYTF. DNA of the CDR3: TGTGCCAGCAGCACCCACAGGGTTGGCTACACCTTC.

The chain employs TRBV7-3 and TRBJ2-7, with a weak D call TRBD2 (6 bases). The CDR3 totals 15 residues. Trimming removed 5 bases from V and 4 bases from J, with 18 bases in between. Looked up from germline, CDR1 is SGHTA and CDR2 is FQGTGA. In DNA, the CDR3 is TGTGCCAGCAGCCCCGGCCCGCGGCGGGAATACGAGCAGTACTTC. Translating gives CASSPGPRREYEQYF.

The chain uses TRBV6-2 or TRBV6-3 and TRBJ2-2, with D possibly matching TRBD1 (6 bases). V lost 5 bases and J lost 1, with 8 bases in between. This CDR3 contains 14 residues. Germline-derived CDR1 and CDR2 are MNHEY and SVGEGT. CDR3 in amino acids: CASSRTENTGELFF. The CDR3 DNA sequence: TGTGCCAGCAGTCGGACAGAGAACACCGGGGAGCTGTTTTTT.

This clone was picked up a small number of times. J is TRBJ2-7 and V is TRBV23-1, with D uncertain. TRBV23-1 is an ORF, and what it does is uncertain. Deletions cut 5 bases from V and 5 bases from J, with 16 bases between. This CDR3 is built from 14 residues. The CDR3 DNA follows: TGCGCCAGCAGTAGCTCTCACTTTATCCACGAGCAGTACTTC. It yields the protein CASSSSHFIHEQYF.

This clone appeared a single time. The chain couples TRBV7-8 to TRBJ1-1; 8 bases align to TRBD1. V lost 0 bases and J lost 2; bases outside the gene matches: 11. This CDR3 is 18 amino acids long. CDR1 is SGHVS, CDR2 FQNEAQ, per germline. CDR3 sequence: CASSLAGLGQVINTEAFF. The CDR3 coding sequence is TGTGCCAGCAGCTTAGCTGGTTTGGGACAGGTAATTAACACTGAAGCTTTCTTT. Full variable domain (outside the CDR3, taken from reference TRBV7-8 and TRBJ1-1): GAGVSQSPRYKVAKRGQDVALRCDPISGHVSLFWYQQALGQGPEFLTYFQNEAQLDKSGLPSDRFFAERPEGSVSTLKIQRTQQEDSAVYLCASSLAGLGQVINTEAFFGQGTRLTVV.

The sample holds many counts of this clone. The rearrangement uses TRBV11-2 and TRBJ2-7; TRBD1 is a possible D gene (6 bases). The CDR3 contains 17 residues. The V gene lost 5 bases and the J gene lost 3 bases, with 23 bases spanning the gap. Germline V gene lookup returns CDR1 SGHAT and CDR2 FQNNGV. CDR3 amino acids: CASSPRSGAGVYYEQYF. The CDR3 DNA sequence: TGTGCCAGCAGCCCTCGATCCGGGGCAGGGGTATACTACGAGCAGTACTTC.

The chain has TRBV6-5 and TRBJ1-1; D may be TRBD1 (6 bases). The ends were cut back, 6 bases at V and 10 bases at J, with 24 bases in the middle. The V gene's germline CDR1 is MNHEY and CDR2 SVGAGI. The CDR3 contains 15 residues. The CDR3 DNA sequence: TGTGCCAGCAGAACCTCACAGGGTGCGGCTAATGCAGCTTTCTTT. It codes for CASRTSQGAANAAFF.

Comment on this clone: The identical CDR3 is also encoded by other nucleotide sequences in the sample. The chain is built from TRBV11-2 and TRBJ2-1; no reliable D call. The CDR3 extends over 12 amino acids. Trimming cost V 1 base and J 6 bases, with 4 bases left between them. Germline assignment: CDR1 SGHAT and CDR2 FQNNGV. DNA of the CDR3: TGTGCCAGCAGCTTAGCCCGCAATGAGCAGTTCTTC. Its protein is CASSLARNEQFF.

The chain couples TRBV9 to TRBJ2-1; maybe TRBD2 (6 bases). Trimming took 4 bases from V and 7 from J, leaving 9 bases between them. The germline V gene has CDR1 SGDLS and CDR2 YYNGEE. The CDR3 loop spans 12 amino acids. This CDR3 is CASSTRGNEQFF. The CDR3 nucleotides read TGTGCCAGCAGCACGCGGGGTAATGAGCAGTTCTTC.

V and J are TRBV28 and TRBJ1-5; 7 bases match TRBD1. Germline V CDR1 and CDR2: MDHEN, SYDVKM. The length of the CDR3 is 15 residues. V dropped 6 bases and J dropped 2; count of bases not matched to a gene: 7. The CDR3 DNA is TGTGCCAGCAGACCAACAGGGGCGGGCAATCAGCCCCAGCATTTT. Amino acids: CASRPTGAGNQPQHF.

On this clone itself: A read error may account for a junction end that differs from germline. The rearrangement links TRBV28 to TRBJ2-5, with 7 bases identical to TRBD2. The CDR3 loop spans 14 amino acids. The germline V gene encodes CDR1 MDHEN and CDR2 SYDVKM. The CDR3 loop reads CASSQAGLQGTQYF. CDR3 coding DNA: TGTGCCAGCAGTCAAGCGGGGCTCCAAGGGACCCAGTACTTC.

The genes are TRBV7-2 and TRBJ2-3; perhaps TRBD2 as D (7 bases). Trimming removed 5 bases at V and 5 bases at J, with 23 bases between. The CDR3 covers 17 residues. Germline V CDR1 and CDR2: SGHTA, FQGNSA. CDR3: CASSTRRLWGGVDTQYF. The CDR3 coding sequence is TGTGCCAGCAGCACCAGACGATTGTGGGGGGGCGTAGATACGCAGTATTTT. The entire variable domain, with the rest obtained from reference TRBV7-2 and TRBJ2-3, is as follows: GAGVSQSPSNKVTEKGKDVELRCDPISGHTALYWYRQSLGQGLEFLIYFQGNSAPDKSGLPSDRFSAERTGGSVSTLTIQRTQQEDSAVYLCASSTRRLWGGVDTQYFGPGTRLTVL.

The chain uses TRBV19 and TRBJ1-5; TRBD1 aligns across 7 bases. The CDR3 loop spans 13 amino acids. The junction had 3 bases not matched to a gene; V was cut back by 7 bases and J by 3 bases. CDR1 and CDR2 from the germline V gene are LNHDA and SQIVND (reference sequence). CDR3 in DNA: TGTGCCAGTAAGGACAGGTTCAATCAGCCCCAGCATTTT. It specifies CASKDRFNQPQHF.

The V and J genes are TRBV6-5 and TRBJ2-7; the D is unclear. Deletions cut 0 bases from V and 0 bases from J, with 9 bases between. The germline CDR1 and CDR2 sequences are MNHEY and SVGAGI. The CDR3 spans 15 residues. The CDR3 DNA is TGTGCCAGCAGTTACTCGGCCATCAACTCCTACGAGCAGTACTTC. Its translation is CASSYSAINSYEQYF.

In DNA form, the CDR3 reads TGTGCCAGCAGTTACTCGTCAGCGGGAGGCCACAATGAGCAGTTCTTC. Translation: CASSYSSAGGHNEQFF. The chain has TRBV6-5 and TRBJ2-1; 9 bases fit TRBD2. Trimming at V came to 0 bases and at J to 5 bases, leaving 5 bases not matched to a gene. Germline V gene lookup returns CDR1 MNHEY and CDR2 SVGAGI. CDR3 length: 16 amino acids.